The TCR beta chain described here comes from a study of T cells in localized non-small cell lung cancer (dated by TCRdb to the early 2020s). Some background on the complete study: The study examined T cell repertoires in a few hundred patients with early-stage NSCLC and compared tumors with uninvolved tumor-adjacent lungs. The cohort comprised under 250 treatment-naïve NSCLC patients with resected, localized lung tumors. A mean age of roughly 64 years was recorded for the NSCLC patients, of whom 129 were male and 100 to 110 were female. Here is what the overall study found, with its caveats: A median of 57 of the top 100 tumor clones turned up in the paired uninvolved adjacent lung, and approximately 30 of those clones also ranked among the top 100 of that same adjacent lung. Multi-region tumor sequencing was not performed, so intratumor heterogeneity could not be excluded. Uninvolved tumor-adjacent lung showed the highest T cell clonality, higher than tumor, which suggests more focused antigenic responses in the uninvolved tumor-adjacent lung. Longer overall survival was associated with higher T cell density in blood, whereas shorter survival was associated with higher clonality in adjacent lung. Because the study design was exploratory, TCR variables were selected using unadjusted p-values without false-discovery rate correction.

With regard to this clone: It has no known antigen specificity. The input lacks base qualities; no much larger clone sits a single base away.

TCR beta CDR3 regions were sequenced from DNA using the immunoSEQ Assay. Per the authors' processing: To compute T cell density, TCR beta template counts were normalized to usable DNA, which was estimated by amplifying housekeeping genes. Richness was estimated with the preseqR package, extrapolating to 400,000 templates for PBMC samples and 120,000 templates for tissue samples. Clonality was defined as one minus Pielou's evenness. Tissue-enriched TCRs were identified by differential abundance testing using productive amino-acid clonotypes, minimum total count 5 and alpha 0.1. The Jaccard Index and the Morisita Overlap Index were used to measure repertoire overlap between compartments. GLIPH grouped TCR beta CDR3s together with public tetramer-defined viral CDR3s, and a viral motif had to include at least three viral sequences and also show V-gene enrichment. The table comes from immuneACCESS by way of TCRdb, which keeps in-frame sequences with V and J called. Part of the clones is missing from these tables; in studies checked, under half for an unresolved V gene and the rest for unknown reasons. For V, J and clone size, that table is used; D and trimming come from the DNA. This sample lists roughly 39,000 clones; about 87% were detected once. 3.5% of the sample lies in the top ten.

V and J lose 7 bases and 5 bases, and a span of 20 bases separates them. Looking up the germline V gene (reference sequence) yields CDR1 LNHDA and CDR2 SQIVND. The CDR3, from cysteine to phenylalanine, totals 15 residues. Of all the DNA, just the CDR3 is kept, 45 bases in frame from base 1. At diagnosis, peripheral blood, uninvolved tumor-adjacent lung and tumor were collected and stored as a combination of fresh-frozen and FFPE material. Blood samples were analyzed as peripheral blood mononuclear cells for TCR repertoire profiling. This TCR came from a man aged 18-49 years with stage I lung adenocarcinoma. The chain couples TRBV19 to TRBJ1-2, with no D gene named confidently. The sequences come from peripheral blood, collected before any cancer treatment. The DNA sequence follows: TGTGCCAGTACGGAGGACTCCCGTGGGAGGTATGGCTACACCTTC. Translated, it gives CASTEDSRGRYGYTF.